This T cell receptor beta chain appears in the sequencing data of a study of PD-1 blockade in classical Hodgkin lymphoma. Losses at the gene ends were 3 bases for V and 8 bases for J; bases not matched to a gene: 8. This CDR3 has 15 amino acids. The germline V gene encodes CDR1 SGHTA and CDR2 FQGTGA. Profiled with immunoSEQ multiplex PCR; TCRdb holds only in-frame clones, not every one. The table has around 65,000 clones, about 90% seen once. General study results and limits: Reported baseline diversity: healthy donors highest, relapsed/refractory patients lowest.

Time point described: cycle 4 day 1 (C4D1), after 6 weeks of nivolumab. There was relapse after autologous stem cell transplantation in every patient, and there was variation in brentuximab vedotin exposure. About this clone: Antigen specificity is unknown.

The chain employs TRBV7-3 and TRBJ2-1, with 9 positions matching TRBD2. Sample: peripheral blood mononuclear cells (PBMCs), taken before the fourth cycle of nivolumab. The clonotype was recovered from a human donor with classical Hodgkin lymphoma. In DNA, the CDR3 is TGTGCCAGCAGCTTCGGCGGGGGGGCCGGACATGAGCAGTTCTTC. It translates to CASSFGGGAGHEQFF.